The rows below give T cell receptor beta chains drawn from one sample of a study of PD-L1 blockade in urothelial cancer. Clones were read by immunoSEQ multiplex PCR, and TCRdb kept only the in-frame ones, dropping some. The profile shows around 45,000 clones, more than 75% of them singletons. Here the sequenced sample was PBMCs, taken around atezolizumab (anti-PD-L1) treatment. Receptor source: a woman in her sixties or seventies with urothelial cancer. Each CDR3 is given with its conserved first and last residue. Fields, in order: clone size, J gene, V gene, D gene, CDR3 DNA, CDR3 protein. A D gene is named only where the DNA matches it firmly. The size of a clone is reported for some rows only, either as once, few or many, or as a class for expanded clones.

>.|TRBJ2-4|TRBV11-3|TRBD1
TGTGCCAGCAGCTTAGACAGGGGGAACATTCAGTACTTC
CASSLDRGNIQYF
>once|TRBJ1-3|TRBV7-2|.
TGTGCCAGCAGCTTCGGACAGCCCTTCTCTGGAAACACCATATATTTT
CASSFGQPFSGNTIYF
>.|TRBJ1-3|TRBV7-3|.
TGTGCCAGCACCGCACCGGGGGACTATCGCGGAAACACCATATATTTT
CASTAPGDYRGNTIYF
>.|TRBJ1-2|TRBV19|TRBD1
TGTGCCAGTAGTGCCCGGGACAGTGGCTACACCTTC
CASSARDSGYTF
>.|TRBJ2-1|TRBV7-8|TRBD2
TGTGCCAGCAGCGCGGGACTAGCAGACAATGAGCAGTTCTTC
CASSAGLADNEQFF
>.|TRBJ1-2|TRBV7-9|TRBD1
TGTGCCAGCGCCAGGGACAGTTTTTATGGCTACACCTTC
CASARDSFYGYTF
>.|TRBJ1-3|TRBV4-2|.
TGTGCCAGCAGCCATGGGGCCGCGGGAAACACCATATATTTT
CASSHGAAGNTIYF
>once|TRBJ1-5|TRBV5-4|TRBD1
TGTGCCAGCAGCGTAGACAGGGGTGGCAATCAGCCCCAGCATTTT
CASSVDRGGNQPQHF
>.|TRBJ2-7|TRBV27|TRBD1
TGTGCCAGCAGTTTAATGGGGACAGGGGGCGACGAGCAGTACTTC
CASSLMGTGGDEQYF
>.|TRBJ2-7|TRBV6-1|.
TGTGCCAGCAGTGAAATTGCCAGGGTTGGCGAGCAGTACTTC
CASSEIARVGEQYF
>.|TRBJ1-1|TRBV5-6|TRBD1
TGTGCCAGCAGCTTTCCGTGGGACAGGGGGCTGAGCACTGAAGCTTTCTTT
CASSFPWDRGLSTEAFF
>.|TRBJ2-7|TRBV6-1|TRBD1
TGTGCCAGCAGTGAGGACAGGGTGGGGCAGTACTTC
CASSEDRVGQYF
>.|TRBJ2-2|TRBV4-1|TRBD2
TGCGCCAGCAGCCAAGGGGCTAGCGGGGTAAACACCGGGGAGCTGTTTTTT
CASSQGASGVNTGELFF
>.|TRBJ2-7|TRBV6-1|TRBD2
TGTGCCAGCAGTGAAACATTTAGAACTAGCGGGAGGTCCTACGAGCAGTACTTC
CASSETFRTSGRSYEQYF
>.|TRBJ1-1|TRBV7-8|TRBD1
TGTGCCAGCAGCCCGGACAGGCCAAATGAAGCTTTCTTT
CASSPDRPNEAFF